Shown below are 32 T cell receptor beta chains from a single sample sequenced in a study of blood T cell repertoires in COVID-19. The assay was immunoSEQ multiplex PCR, and TCRdb's table has in-frame clones only and misses some. The sample has some 320,000 clones, 85% seen once. The specimen sequenced was PBMCs or T cells enriched from blood (not recorded which). These receptors all come from a woman under 40 who had been exposed to COVID-19.

This clone showed up just once. This chain joins TRBV7-2 and TRBJ2-7, with 8 bases fitting TRBD1. CDR3 size: 15 residues. V gave up 2 bases and J gave up 0 bases; unmatched junction bases: 3. Per germline, CDR1 SGHTA and CDR2 FQGNSA. The CDR3 nucleotides are TGTGCCAGCAGCTTATCGCAGGGGGCCTCCTACGAGCAGTACTTC. Translating gives CASSLSQGASYEQYF.

This chain connects TRBV5-1 to TRBJ1-2, with 10 bases identical to TRBD1. CDR3 size: 16 residues. The V and J ends lost 3 bases and 2 bases, in that order; junction bases with no gene match: 7. CDR1 and CDR2 from the germline V gene are SGHRS and YFSETQ. The CDR3: CASSSGPGQGNYGYTF. The DNA for the CDR3 is TGCGCCAGCAGCTCTGGACCGGGACAGGGGAACTATGGCTACACCTTC. The whole variable domain, remainder taken from reference TRBV5-1 and TRBJ1-2, is KAGVTQTPRYLIKTRGQQVTLSCSPISGHRSVSWYQQTPGQGLQFLFEYFSETQRNKGNFPGRFSGRQFSNSRSEMNVSTLELGDSALYLCASSSGPGQGNYGYTFGSGTRLTVV.

The V and J genes are TRBV5-1 and TRBJ2-1; TRBD2 agrees at 13 bases. Germline trimming cut 0 bases from V and 8 bases from J; bases unmatched to any gene: 8. Germline values: CDR1 SGHRS, CDR2 YFSETQ. This CDR3 is 17 amino acids long. In nucleotides, the CDR3 is TGCGCCAGCAGCTTGGGGGGACTAGCGGGAAATATCGATGAGCAGTTCTTC. Translating it yields CASSLGGLAGNIDEQFF.

The chain recombines TRBV2 with TRBJ2-3; D unresolved. In germline, CDR1 is SNHLY, CDR2 FYNNEI. This CDR3 is built from 12 residues. V lost 7 bases, J lost 2 bases, and 7 bases lay in between. In DNA form, the CDR3 reads TGTGCCAGCAACTATTTCACAGATACGCAGTATTTT. Encoded protein: CASNYFTDTQYF.

The count of this clone is one. V gene TRBV7-9 combines with J gene TRBJ2-7, with 12 bases fitting TRBD2. The CDR3 length is 15 residues. Trimming took 4 bases from V and 2 from J; bases not matched to a gene: 3. Germline V gives CDR1 SEHNR, CDR2 FQNEAQ (reference sequence). CDR3 nucleotides: TGTGCCAGCAGCTCCGGACTAGCGGGGCCCTACGAGCAGTACTTC. It specifies CASSSGLAGPYEQYF.

This clone has only one observation. The chain carries TRBV5-6 and TRBJ1-5; 11 nucleotides align to TRBD1. V lost 2 bases to trimming and J lost 7 bases; unmatched junction nucleotides: 8. Looked up from germline, CDR1 is SGHDT and CDR2 is YYEEEE. This CDR3 comprises 16 residues. The CDR3 nucleotides read TGTGCCAGCAGCTTTACCGGGACAGGGGGACGGCAGCCCCAGCATTTT. This gives the protein CASSFTGTGGRQPQHF.

The chain recombines TRBV7-8 with TRBJ2-5; D might be TRBD1 (7 bases). Germline V gene data show CDR1 as SGHVS and CDR2 as FQNEAQ. The CDR3 spans 15 residues. Trimming shortened V by 8 bases and J by 4 bases, and 20 bases separated the two germline ends. The CDR3 reads CASQYGGGWGETQYF. The DNA of the CDR3 is TGTGCCAGCCAATATGGAGGGGGCTGGGGAGAGACCCAGTACTTC. The full variable domain, rest sourced from reference TRBV7-8 and TRBJ2-5, is GAGVSQSPRYKVAKRGQDVALRCDPISGHVSLFWYQQALGQGPEFLTYFQNEAQLDKSGLPSDRFFAERPEGSVSTLKIQRTQQEDSAVYLCASQYGGGWGETQYFGPGTRLLVL.

The V call is TRBV6-5, the J call TRBJ2-1; 9 nucleotides agree with TRBD1. The CDR3 is made up of 14 amino acids. From germline, CDR1 is MNHEY and CDR2 SVGAGI. After removal of 10 bases from V and 6 bases from J, the junction contained 10 bases not matched to a gene. The CDR3 is CATLGDRVGNEQFF. DNA for the CDR3: TGTGCCACCCTAGGGGACAGGGTAGGCAATGAGCAGTTCTTC.

The rearrangement joins TRBV28 to TRBJ2-7, with 11 bases matching TRBD2. Germline V gene data show CDR1 as MDHEN and CDR2 as SYDVKM. The CDR3 spans 14 residues. J gave up 6 bases and V 4 bases, and 5 bases lay outside the gene matches. The CDR3 DNA reads TGTGCCAGCAGTTCCCCGGGACTAGCGGCCGAGCAGTACTTC. Encoded protein: CASSSPGLAAEQYF.

The chain uses TRBV30 and TRBJ1-6; perhaps TRBD1 as D (5 bases). V lost 1 base, J lost 7 bases, and 8 bases lay in between. This CDR3 comprises 13 residues. The germline V gene has CDR1 GTSNPN and CDR2 SVGIG (reference sequence). Written as DNA, the CDR3 is TGTGCCTGGAGTGGTTCAGGGAATTCACCCCTCCACTTT. Translation gives CAWSGSGNSPLHF. The full variable domain, with the rest looked up from reference TRBV30 and TRBJ1-6, is SQTIHQWPATLVQPVGSPLSLECTVEGTSNPNLYWYRQAAGRGLQLLFYSVGIGQISSEVPQNLSASRPQDRQFILSSKKLLLSDSGFYLCAWSGSGNSPLHFGNGTRLTVT.

With regard to this clone: The sample contains more than one DNA sequence encoding this CDR3. The chain employs TRBV12-3 or TRBV12-4 and TRBJ1-2; D gene unclear. With 4 bases removed from V and 4 bases from J, the gap between germline ends came to 7 bases. This CDR3 comprises 12 residues. The CDR3, as DNA: TGTGCCAGCAGTTCCTCCGGCTATGGCTACACCTTC. Translating it yields CASSSSGYGYTF.

V and J are TRBV27 and TRBJ2-1; 8 bases are shared with TRBD1. The CDR3 has 16 amino acids. Germline CDR1 and CDR2: MNHEY and SMNVEV (reference sequence). Germline trimming cut 0 bases from V and 4 bases from J; bases unmatched to any gene: 5. The CDR3 is CASSLSDRAGYNEQFF. Written as DNA, the CDR3 is TGTGCCAGCAGTTTATCGGACAGGGCGGGATACAATGAGCAGTTCTTC.

The V and J genes are TRBV18 and TRBJ1-5; D is ambiguous. Trimming stripped 2 bases from V and 6 bases from J, with 5 bases between. CDR3 size: 12 residues. Germline CDR1 KGHSH, CDR2 LQKENI. The CDR3 loop is CASSPGGQPQHF. CDR3 DNA sequence: TGTGCCAGCTCACCAGGAGGTCAGCCCCAGCATTTT.

The CDR3 sequence: CASSQDRGQGEETQYF. In DNA form, the CDR3 reads TGTGCCAGCAGCCAAGATCGGGGGCAGGGGGAAGAGACCCAGTACTTC. The chain couples TRBV3-1 (or the pseudogene TRBV3-2) to TRBJ2-5; D perhaps matches TRBD1 (7 bases). CDR3 length equals 16 residues. Germline values: CDR1 LGHDT, CDR2 YNNKEL (reference sequence). The ends were cut back, 0 bases at V and 3 bases at J, with 14 bases in the middle.

V gene TRBV6-4 combines with J gene TRBJ2-1, with 12 bases that match TRBD2. CDR3 length: 16 amino acids. V lost 0 bases, J lost 9 bases, and 6 bases stayed unmatched. Germline CDR1 reads MRHNA; CDR2 reads SNTAGT. The CDR3 spells CASSDSLTSGSSEQFF. DNA for the CDR3: TGTGCCAGCAGTGACTCTTTGACTAGCGGGAGCAGTGAGCAGTTCTTC.

The V gene is TRBV4-3, the J gene TRBJ2-3, with TRBD1 matching over 9 bases. Losses at the gene ends were 0 bases for V and 0 bases for J; bases not matched to a gene: 1. The CDR3 sequence is 16 residues long. Germline V gives CDR1 LGHNA, CDR2 YSLEER. In DNA form, the CDR3 reads TGCGCCAGCAGCCAAGATGGGACAGGGAGCACAGATACGCAGTATTTT. Translating gives CASSQDGTGSTDTQYF.

This chain uses TRBV27 with TRBJ2-3, with TRBD1 identical over 9 bases. With V trimmed by 8 bases and J by 0 bases, 3 bases remained unmatched. Germline V CDR1 and CDR2: MNHEY, SMNVEV (reference sequence). The CDR3 loop spans 14 amino acids. The CDR3 is CASADRGSTDTQYF. Written as DNA, the CDR3 is TGTGCCAGCGCTGACAGGGGGAGCACAGATACGCAGTATTTT.

The chain is built from TRBV19 and TRBJ1-5, with 10 bases matching TRBD1. With V trimmed by 4 bases and J by 2 bases, 8 bases remained unmatched. The CDR3 length is 17 residues. Germline V gene data show CDR1 as LNHDA and CDR2 as SQIVND (reference sequence). The CDR3 loop is CASSSDRGRQGNQPQHF. The CDR3 nucleotides are TGTGCCAGTAGTAGCGACAGGGGGCGACAAGGCAATCAGCCCCAGCATTTT.

A single count supports this clone. This sequence joins TRBV27 and TRBJ1-6; 8 positions match TRBD1. CDR1 is MNHEY and CDR2 is SMNVEV in the germline V gene (reference sequence). The length of the CDR3 is 14 residues. With 4 bases clipped from V and 10 bases from J, the junction kept 6 bases outside the gene matches. The CDR3 bases are TGTGCCAGCAGTTCGGACAGGGCGGGCTCACCCCTCCACTTT. Encoded protein: CASSSDRAGSPLHF.

V usage is TRBV27 and J usage is TRBJ1-3; D is ambiguous. Germline assignment: CDR1 MNHEY and CDR2 SMNVEV (reference sequence). The V end lost 5 bases, the J end lost 2 bases, and 7 bases lay between the germline ends. The CDR3 extends over 13 amino acids. The DNA for the CDR3 is TGTGCCAGCAGTCCCTCGGCTGGAAACACCATATATTTT. It specifies CASSPSAGNTIYF.

The chain couples TRBV24-1 to TRBJ1-5, with 7 bases identical to TRBD1. The V gene's germline CDR1 is KGHDR and CDR2 SFDVKD. The trim removed 9 bases at V and 0 bases at J, leaving 4 bases unmatched. The CDR3 spans 14 residues. The CDR3 sequence is CATSGQLSNQPQHF. In nucleotides, the CDR3 is TGTGCCACCTCGGGACAGCTTAGCAATCAGCCCCAGCATTTT.

This rearrangement joins TRBV5-1 to TRBJ2-7; D is perhaps TRBD2 (6 bases). Trimming shortened V by 4 bases and J by 1 base, and 18 bases separated the two germline ends. The CDR3 covers 16 residues. CDR1 and CDR2 from the germline V gene are SGHRS and YFSETQ. The DNA of the CDR3 is TGCGCCAGCAGCACCACGGGACTCGCCTTTTCCTACGAGCAGTACTTC. This gives the protein CASSTTGLAFSYEQYF.

The V call is TRBV5-1, the J call TRBJ1-2, with D maybe TRBD1 (6 bases). CDR3 length: 16 residues. Between the trimmed V and J ends, which lost 4 bases and 2 bases, there was a span of 18 bases. Per germline, CDR1 SGHRS and CDR2 YFSETQ. The CDR3 DNA follows: TGCGCCAGCAGCCCGAAAGAGGAAACAGGGAACTATGGCTACACCTTC. Translation: CASSPKEETGNYGYTF. Combining the CDR3 with reference TRBV5-1 and TRBJ1-2 gives the whole variable domain KAGVTQTPRYLIKTRGQQVTLSCSPISGHRSVSWYQQTPGQGLQFLFEYFSETQRNKGNFPGRFSGRQFSNSRSEMNVSTLELGDSALYLCASSPKEETGNYGYTFGSGTRLTVV.

V gene TRBV6-2 or TRBV6-3 combines with J gene TRBJ1-1; a weak D match, TRBD1 (5 bases). Germline assignment: CDR1 MNHEY and CDR2 SVGEGT. The V end was cut by 3 bases, the J end by 5 bases, with 13 bases between. This CDR3 is built from 14 residues. The CDR3 sequence is CASSYWGVGTEAFF. DNA for the CDR3: TGTGCCAGCAGTTATTGGGGGGTGGGTACTGAAGCTTTCTTT.

This rearrangement joins TRBV7-9 to TRBJ1-1; D is unresolved. The CDR3 loop spans 13 amino acids. Germline V lookup: CDR1 SEHNR, CDR2 FQNEAQ (reference sequence). The V end lost 5 bases, the J end lost 12 bases, and 19 bases lay between the germline ends. The CDR3 loop is CASSLGGSYGSFF. The DNA of the CDR3 is TGTGCCAGCAGCCTAGGCGGCTCTTACGGATCTTTCTTT.

The chain employs TRBV11-2 and TRBJ2-2; D is unclear. CDR3 size: 14 residues. CDR1 SGHAT and CDR2 FQNNGV come from the germline V gene. Trimming took 0 bases from V and 4 from J, leaving 6 bases between them. In nucleotides, the CDR3 is TGTGCCAGCAGCTTAGATCTAAGCACCGGGGAGCTGTTTTTT. As protein: CASSLDLSTGELFF.

V and J are TRBV2 and TRBJ2-1, with TRBD2 matching 7 bases. CDR1 is SNHLY and CDR2 is FYNNEI in the germline V gene. V lost 6 bases to trimming and J lost 6 bases; unmatched junction nucleotides: 8. The CDR3 has 14 amino acids. The CDR3 bases are TGTGCCAGCAGGTTCCAGCGGGGAGGCAATGAGCAGTTCTTC. It encodes CASRFQRGGNEQFF. Full variable domain (rest looked up from reference TRBV2 and TRBJ2-1): EPEVTQTPSHQVTQMGQEVILRCVPISNHLYFYWYRQILGQKVEFLVSFYNNEISEKSEIFDDQFSVERPDGSNFTLKIRSTKLEDSAMYFCASRFQRGGNEQFFGPGTRLTVL.

This chain links TRBV2 with TRBJ2-2; D gene uncertain. This CDR3 region has 11 residues. V dropped 8 bases and J dropped 3 bases, with 4 bases sitting between them. Germline-derived CDR1 and CDR2 are SNHLY and FYNNEI. CDR3 sequence: CASGDTGELFF. The CDR3 DNA sequence: TGTGCCAGCGGAGACACCGGGGAGCTGTTTTTT. The variable domain in full, completed from reference TRBV2 and TRBJ2-2, reads EPEVTQTPSHQVTQMGQEVILRCVPISNHLYFYWYRQILGQKVEFLVSFYNNEISEKSEIFDDQFSVERPDGSNFTLKIRSTKLEDSAMYFCASGDTGELFFGEGSRLTVL.

The chain recombines TRBV12-3 or TRBV12-4 with TRBJ2-4, with D possibly matching TRBD2 (5 bases). This CDR3 contains 13 residues. Between the trimmed V and J ends, which lost 8 bases and 8 bases, there was a span of 16 bases. As DNA, the CDR3 is TGTGCCAGCCGGGAAGGAAATACGGACATTCAGTACTTC. The encoded protein is CASREGNTDIQYF.

V gene TRBV25-1 combines with J gene TRBJ2-3, with D perhaps matching TRBD1 (5 bases). Trimming cost V 3 bases and J 0 bases, with 10 bases left between them. The CDR3 sequence is 15 residues long. CDR1 is MGHDK and CDR2 is SYGVNS in the germline V gene. CDR3 coding DNA: TGTGCCAGCAGTGATAGCAGGGTCAGCACAGATACGCAGTATTTT. This codes for CASSDSRVSTDTQYF.

The chain is built from TRBV9 and TRBJ2-1; 9 nucleotides line up with TRBD1. Germline CDR1 is SGDLS and CDR2 is YYNGEE. Germline trimming cut 3 bases from V and 8 bases from J; bases unmatched to any gene: 9. This CDR3 has 15 residues. In DNA, the CDR3 is TGTGCCAGCAGCGATCCCGGGACAGGGTTCGATGAGCAGTTCTTC. It translates to CASSDPGTGFDEQFF.

The chain employs TRBV7-9 and TRBJ2-3, with D possibly TRBD1 on 5 matching bases. This CDR3 region has 17 residues. V was shortened by 5 bases and J by 0 bases, with 18 bases between the two germline ends. Germline loops: CDR1 SEHNR, CDR2 FQNEAQ (reference sequence). The CDR3 nucleotides read TGTGCCAGCAGCCCTCAGGGCTTAGGAACTAGCACAGATACGCAGTATTTT. This sequence encodes CASSPQGLGTSTDTQYF. Full variable domain (rest looked up from reference TRBV7-9 and TRBJ2-3): DTGVSQNPRHKITKRGQNVTFRCDPISEHNRLYWYRQTLGQGPEFLTYFQNEAQLEKSRLLSDRFSAERPKGSFSTLEIQRTEQGDSAMYLCASSPQGLGTSTDTQYFGPGTRLTVL.